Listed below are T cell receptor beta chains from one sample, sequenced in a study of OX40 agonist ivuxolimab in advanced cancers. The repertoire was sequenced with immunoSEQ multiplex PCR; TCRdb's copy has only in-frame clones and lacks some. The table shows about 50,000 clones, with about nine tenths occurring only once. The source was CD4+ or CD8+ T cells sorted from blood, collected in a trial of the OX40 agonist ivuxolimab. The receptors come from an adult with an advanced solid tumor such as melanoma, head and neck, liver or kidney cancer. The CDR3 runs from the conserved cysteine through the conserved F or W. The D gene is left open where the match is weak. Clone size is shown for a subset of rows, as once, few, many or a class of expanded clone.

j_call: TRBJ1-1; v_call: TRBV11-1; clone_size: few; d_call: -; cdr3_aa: CASSLSTEAFF; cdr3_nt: TGTGCCAGCAGCTTAAGTACTGAAGCTTTCTTT
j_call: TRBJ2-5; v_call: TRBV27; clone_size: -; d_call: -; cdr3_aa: CASKNTGTLETQYF; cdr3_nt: TGTGCCAGCAAAAACACGGGAACATTAGAGACCCAGTACTTC
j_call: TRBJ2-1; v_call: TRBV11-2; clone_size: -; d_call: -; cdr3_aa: CASSTRTFGLTGVLEQFF; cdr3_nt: TGTGCCAGCAGCACCCGGACATTCGGACTCACCGGAGTTCTCGAGCAGTTCTTC
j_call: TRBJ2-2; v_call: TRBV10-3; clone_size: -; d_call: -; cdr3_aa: CAISESRQTGELFF; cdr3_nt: TGTGCCATCAGTGAGTCGAGGCAGACCGGGGAGCTGTTTTTT
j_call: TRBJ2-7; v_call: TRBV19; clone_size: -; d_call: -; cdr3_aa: CASSIRGYEQYF; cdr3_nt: TGTGCCAGTAGTATCCGGGGCTACGAGCAGTACTTC
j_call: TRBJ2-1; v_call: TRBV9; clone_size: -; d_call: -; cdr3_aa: CASSVTGNEQFF; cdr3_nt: TGTGCCAGCAGCGTAACTGGGAATGAGCAGTTCTTC
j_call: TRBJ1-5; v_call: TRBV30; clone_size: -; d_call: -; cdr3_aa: CAWSVRSNQPQHF; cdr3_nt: TGTGCCTGGAGTGTAAGGAGCAATCAGCCCCAGCATTTT
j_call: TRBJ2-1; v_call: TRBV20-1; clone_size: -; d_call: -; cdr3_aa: CSTRNNEQFF; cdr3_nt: TGCAGTACGAGAAACAATGAGCAGTTCTTC
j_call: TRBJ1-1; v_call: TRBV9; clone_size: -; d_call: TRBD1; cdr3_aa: CARTDSGGGTEAFF; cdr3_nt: TGTGCCAGGACAGATTCAGGGGGAGGCACTGAAGCTTTCTTT
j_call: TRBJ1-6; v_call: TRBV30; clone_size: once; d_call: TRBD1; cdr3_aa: CARQGEYIGSPLHF; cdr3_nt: TGTGCCCGGCAGGGGGAATATATCGGTTCACCCCTCCACTTT
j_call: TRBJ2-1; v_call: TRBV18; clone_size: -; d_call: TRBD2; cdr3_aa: CASSSLAGVYYNEQFF; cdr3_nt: TGTGCCAGCTCATCGCTAGCGGGAGTGTACTACAATGAGCAGTTCTTC
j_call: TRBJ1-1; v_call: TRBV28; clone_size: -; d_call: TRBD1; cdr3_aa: CASSSPGQGIGTEAFF; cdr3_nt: TGTGCCAGCAGTTCCCCCGGACAGGGGATCGGGACTGAAGCTTTCTTT
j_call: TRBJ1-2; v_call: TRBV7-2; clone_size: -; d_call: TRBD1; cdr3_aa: CASSLGQGRSNYGYTF; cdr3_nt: TGTGCCAGCAGTTTGGGACAGGGCCGGTCTAACTATGGCTACACCTTC
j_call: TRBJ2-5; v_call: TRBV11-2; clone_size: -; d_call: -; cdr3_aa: CASSSDSLFQETQYF; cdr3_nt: TGTGCCAGCAGCTCGGACAGCCTTTTCCAAGAGACCCAGTACTTC
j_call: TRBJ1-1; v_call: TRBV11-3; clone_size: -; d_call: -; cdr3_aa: CASSRDGNTEAFF; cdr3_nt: TGTGCCAGCAGCCGTGATGGAAACACTGAAGCTTTCTTT
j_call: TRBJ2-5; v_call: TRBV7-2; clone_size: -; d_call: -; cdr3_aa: CASSLRTEQETQYF; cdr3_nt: TGTGCCAGCAGCCTACGGACGGAACAAGAGACCCAGTACTTC
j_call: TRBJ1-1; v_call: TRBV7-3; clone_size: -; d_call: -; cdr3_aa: CASSLYLNTEAFF; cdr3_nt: TGTGCCAGCAGCTTATACTTGAACACTGAAGCTTTCTTT
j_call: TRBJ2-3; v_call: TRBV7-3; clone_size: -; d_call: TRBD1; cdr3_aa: CASSPKHRGKDTQYF; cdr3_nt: TGTGCCAGCAGCCCGAAACACAGGGGAAAAGATACGCAGTATTTT
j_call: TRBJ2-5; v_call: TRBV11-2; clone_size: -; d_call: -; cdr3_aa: CASSRRRSQETQYF; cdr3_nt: TGTGCCAGCAGCCGCCGACGGTCCCAAGAGACCCAGTACTTC
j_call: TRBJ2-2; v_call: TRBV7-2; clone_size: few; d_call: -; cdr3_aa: CATYDPGQYTGELFF; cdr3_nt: TGTGCCACCTACGATCCAGGTCAATACACCGGGGAGCTGTTTTTT
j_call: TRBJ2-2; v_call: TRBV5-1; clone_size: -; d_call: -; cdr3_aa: CASSRVAGELFF; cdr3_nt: TGCGCCAGCAGCCGAGTGGCCGGGGAGCTGTTTTTT
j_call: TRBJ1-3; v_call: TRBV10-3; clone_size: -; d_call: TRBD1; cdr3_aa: CAASGTGATIYF; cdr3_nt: TGTGCCGCGTCCGGGACAGGAGCGACCATATATTTT
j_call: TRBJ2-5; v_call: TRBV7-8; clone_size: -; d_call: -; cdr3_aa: CASSSGTPLQETQYF; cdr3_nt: TGTGCCAGCAGCTCCGGGACACCGCTTCAAGAGACCCAGTACTTC
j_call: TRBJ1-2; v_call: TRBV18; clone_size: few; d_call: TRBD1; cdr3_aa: CASSPRVQGALYGYTF; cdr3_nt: TGTGCCAGCTCACCACGAGTACAGGGGGCTCTATATGGCTACACCTTC
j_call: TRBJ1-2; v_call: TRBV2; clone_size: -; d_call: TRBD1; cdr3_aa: CASQGQWNYGYTF; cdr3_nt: TGTGCCAGCCAGGGACAGTGGAACTATGGCTACACCTTC
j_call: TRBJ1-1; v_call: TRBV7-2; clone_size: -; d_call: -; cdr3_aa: CASSFSMNTEAFF; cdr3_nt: TGTGCCAGCAGCTTCTCGATGAACACTGAAGCTTTCTTT
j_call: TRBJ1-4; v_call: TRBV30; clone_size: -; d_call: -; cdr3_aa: CACGRGSANEKLFF; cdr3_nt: TGTGCCTGCGGAAGGGGCTCGGCTAATGAAAAACTGTTTTTT
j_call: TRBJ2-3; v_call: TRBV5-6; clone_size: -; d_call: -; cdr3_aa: CASSLATDTQYF; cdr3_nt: TGTGCCAGCAGCTTGGCTACAGATACGCAGTATTTT
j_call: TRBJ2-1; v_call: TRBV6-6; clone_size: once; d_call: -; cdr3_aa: CASSLGAQFF; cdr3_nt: TGTGCCAGCAGTTTGGGGGCACAGTTCTTC
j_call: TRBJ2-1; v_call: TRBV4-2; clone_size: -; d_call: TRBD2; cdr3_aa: CASSLLAGGGEQFF; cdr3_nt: TGTGCCAGCAGCCTACTAGCGGGGGGGGGTGAGCAGTTCTTC
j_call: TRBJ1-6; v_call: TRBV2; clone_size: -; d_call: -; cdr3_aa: CASSDGSPLHF; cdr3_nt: TGTGCCAGCAGTGACGGTTCACCCCTCCACTTT
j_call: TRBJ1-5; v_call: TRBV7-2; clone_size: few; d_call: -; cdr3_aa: CASTKLDQPQHF; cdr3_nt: TGTGCCAGCACCAAGCTGGATCAGCCCCAGCATTTT
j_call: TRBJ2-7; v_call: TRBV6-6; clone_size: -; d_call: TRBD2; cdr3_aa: CASSWGSSGLYEQYF; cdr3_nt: TGTGCCAGCAGCTGGGGGTCTAGCGGTCTATACGAGCAGTACTTC
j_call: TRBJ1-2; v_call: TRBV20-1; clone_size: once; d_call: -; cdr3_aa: CSARPGYTF; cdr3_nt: TGCAGTGCGCGGCCTGGCTACACCTTC
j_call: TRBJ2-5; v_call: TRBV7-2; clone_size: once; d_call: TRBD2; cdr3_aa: CASSLTSGSEETQYF; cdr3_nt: TGTGCCAGCAGCCTTACTAGCGGGTCAGAAGAGACCCAGTACTTC
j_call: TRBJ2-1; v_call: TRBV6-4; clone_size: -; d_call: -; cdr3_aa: CASAPGHGGYNEQFF; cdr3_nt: TGTGCCAGCGCCCCCGGGCACGGTGGGTACAATGAGCAGTTCTTC
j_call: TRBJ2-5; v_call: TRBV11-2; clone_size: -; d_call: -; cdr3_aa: CASSPEPGAAETQYF; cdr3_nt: TGTGCCAGCAGCCCAGAGCCGGGGGCGGCTGAGACCCAGTACTTC
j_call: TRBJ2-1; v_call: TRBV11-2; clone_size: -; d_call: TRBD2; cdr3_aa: CASSPVSGRRYNEQFF; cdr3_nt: TGTGCCAGCAGCCCTGTAAGCGGGAGAAGATACAATGAGCAGTTCTTC
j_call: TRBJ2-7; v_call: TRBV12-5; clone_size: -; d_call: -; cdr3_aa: CASGLVHAEIGFYEQYF; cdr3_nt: TGTGCTAGTGGTTTGGTACACGCGGAAATTGGTTTCTACGAGCAGTACTTC
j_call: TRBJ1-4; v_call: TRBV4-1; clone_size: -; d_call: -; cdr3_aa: CASSQEGLEKLFF; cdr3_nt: TGCGCCAGCAGCCAAGAGGGACTAGAAAAACTGTTTTTT
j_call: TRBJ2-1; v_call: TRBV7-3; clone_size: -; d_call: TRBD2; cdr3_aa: CASSRRGSGMYNEQFF; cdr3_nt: TGTGCCAGCAGCCGACGAGGTAGCGGGATGTACAATGAGCAGTTCTTC
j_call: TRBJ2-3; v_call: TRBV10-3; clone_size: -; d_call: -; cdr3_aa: CAISEGDGYTDTQYF; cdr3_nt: TGTGCCATCAGTGAGGGGGACGGTTACACAGATACGCAGTATTTT
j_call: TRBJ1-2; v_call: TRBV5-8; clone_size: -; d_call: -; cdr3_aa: CASSLWGYTF; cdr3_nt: TGTGCCAGCAGCTTGTGGGGCTACACCTTC
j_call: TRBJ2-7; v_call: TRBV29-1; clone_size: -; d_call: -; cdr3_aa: CSVDGDGSYEQYF; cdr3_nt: TGCAGCGTAGACGGGGACGGCTCCTACGAGCAGTACTTC
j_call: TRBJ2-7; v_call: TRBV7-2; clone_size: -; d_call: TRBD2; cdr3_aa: CASSLVLAGSYEQYF; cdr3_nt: TGTGCCAGCAGCTTAGTACTAGCGGGATCGTACGAGCAGTACTTC
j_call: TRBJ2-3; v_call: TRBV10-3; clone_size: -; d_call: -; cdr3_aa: CAIKIELAADTQYF; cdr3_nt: TGTGCCATCAAAATCGAGCTAGCTGCAGATACGCAGTATTTT
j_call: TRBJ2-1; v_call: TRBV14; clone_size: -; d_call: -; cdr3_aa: CASSQDWQNNEQFF; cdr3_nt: TGTGCCAGCAGCCAAGATTGGCAGAATAATGAGCAGTTCTTC
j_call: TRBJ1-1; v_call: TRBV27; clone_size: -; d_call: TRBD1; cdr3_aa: CASSRDRGGTEAFF; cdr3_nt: TGTGCCAGCAGCCGGGACAGGGGAGGCACTGAAGCTTTCTTT
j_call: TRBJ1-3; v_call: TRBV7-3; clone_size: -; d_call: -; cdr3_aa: CASSPMGSSGNTIYF; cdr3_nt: TGTGCCAGCAGCCCCATGGGGAGCTCTGGAAACACCATATATTTT
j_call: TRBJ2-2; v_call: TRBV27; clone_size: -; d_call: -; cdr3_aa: CASSSWVLGNTGELFF; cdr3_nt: TGTGCCAGCAGTTCTTGGGTTTTGGGCAACACCGGGGAGCTGTTTTTT
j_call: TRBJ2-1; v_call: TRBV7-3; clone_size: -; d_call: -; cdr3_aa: CASSNCYMWGDGCEQFF; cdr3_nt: TGTGCCAGCAGCAACTGTTATATGTGGGGGGATGGCTGTGAGCAGTTCTTC
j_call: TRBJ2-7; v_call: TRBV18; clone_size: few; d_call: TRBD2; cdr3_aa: CASSRLAGNEQYF; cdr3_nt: TGTGCCAGCTCACGACTAGCGGGAAACGAGCAGTACTTC
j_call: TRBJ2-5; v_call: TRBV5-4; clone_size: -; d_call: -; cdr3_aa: CASSSTGETQYF; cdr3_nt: TGTGCCAGCAGCTCAACCGGAGAGACCCAGTACTTC
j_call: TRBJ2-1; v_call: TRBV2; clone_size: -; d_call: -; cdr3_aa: CASTPDLYNEQFF; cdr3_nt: TGTGCCAGCACCCCGGACCTATACAATGAGCAGTTCTTC